This T cell receptor beta chain was captured by sequencing in a study of blood T cell repertoires in COVID-19. Original handling: Reference gene primer amplification in the assay estimated nucleated cell counts. Produced via immunoSEQ multiplex PCR; TCRdb's table is partial and in-frame only. That table gives V, J and clone size, and the DNA gave D and trimming. The sample consists of fewer than 25,000 clones, over 85% of them appearing once. J gave up 1 base and V 4 bases, and 8 bases lay outside the gene matches. Germline CDR1 reads SGHTA; CDR2 reads FQGTGA. This CDR3 is 18 amino acids long. Source material: peripheral blood. This chain joins TRBV7-3 and TRBJ2-6; 9 bases are a match to TRBD1. This sequence was found in a human donor in a cohort sampled during active COVID-19. Here the CDR3 DNA reads TGTGCCAGCAGCTCCCCCACAGGGGGCGGATCTGGGGCCAACGTCCTGACTTTC. This gives the protein CASSSPTGGGSGANVLTF.